The 20 T cell receptor beta chains reported below all come from one sample, sequenced in a study of identical twins. TCRdb fed the 5' RACE reads into MiXCR, producing one record per CDR3 protein. The sample has roughly 240,000 distinct CDR3 sequences, around 7.6% seen once. The sample was also linked to a second study, of yellow fever vaccine responses in identical twins.

The sequencing sample was made of CD8+ T cells sorted from blood. All receptors derive from a woman aged 18-29 years in good health.

This clonotype was found many times. V is TRBV4-1 and J is TRBJ1-4; 8 bases line up with TRBD1. V gave up 3 bases and J gave up 6 bases; unmatched junction bases: 12. This CDR3 spans 17 amino acids. Germline-derived CDR1 and CDR2 are MGHRA and YSYEKL. The CDR3 sequence is CASSHVSTGAADEKLFF. DNA of the CDR3: TGCGCCAGCAGCCACGTGTCGACAGGGGCCGCGGATGAAAAACTGTTTTTT.

This clonotype was detected only once. The rearrangement links TRBV24-1 to TRBJ2-6; D gene ambiguous. Germline values: CDR1 KGHDR, CDR2 SFDVKD. This CDR3 contains 15 residues. Trimming shortened V by 3 bases and J by 0 bases, and 5 bases separated the two germline ends. CDR3 nucleotide sequence: TGTGCCACCAGTGATACACTCTCTGGGGCCAACGTCCTGACTTTC. Protein product: CATSDTLSGANVLTF.

In this sample, this clonotype turned up many times. The chain has TRBV7-9 and TRBJ1-4; tentatively, D is TRBD1 (6 bases). Trimming stripped 2 bases from V and 7 bases from J, with 14 bases between. This CDR3 has 15 residues. Germline-derived CDR1 and CDR2 are SEHNR and FQNEAQ (reference sequence). The CDR3 nucleotides are TGTGCCAGCAGCTTAAAGCAGGGGTTTCTTGAAAAACTGTTTTTT. This codes for CASSLKQGFLEKLFF.

The table lists this clonotype with a few counts. The gene calls are TRBV25-1 and TRBJ2-7; the D gene is possibly TRBD2 (6 bases). The V end was cut by 2 bases, the J end by 1 base, with 6 bases between. CDR1 and CDR2 (germline): MGHDK, SYGVNS. The CDR3 contains 13 residues. In nucleotides, the CDR3 is TGTGCCAGCAGTGAAAGCGGGTCCTACGAGCAGTACTTC. Its protein is CASSESGSYEQYF.

This clonotype was seen a handful of times. The rearrangement uses TRBV12-3 or TRBV12-4 and TRBJ2-3; D is uncertain. The ends were cut back, 0 bases at V and 8 bases at J, with 12 bases in the middle. The CDR3 length is 14 residues. Here the CDR3 reads CASSLAIVTSTQYF. The CDR3 DNA reads TGTGCCAGCAGTTTAGCAATCGTGACGTCTACGCAGTATTTT.

This clonotype appeared many times. The chain employs TRBV27 and TRBJ2-3; D possibly corresponds to TRBD1 (6 bases). The CDR3 sequence is 14 residues long. From germline, CDR1 is MNHEY and CDR2 SMNVEV (reference sequence). The V end lost 5 bases, the J end lost 0 bases, and 9 bases lay between the germline ends. This chain's CDR3 is CASSPGGSTDTQYF. CDR3 DNA sequence: TGTGCCAGCAGTCCTGGGGGCAGCACAGATACGCAGTATTTT.

This chain connects TRBV7-8 to TRBJ2-7; 8 bases match TRBD2. The CDR3 has 15 amino acids. The germline CDR1 and CDR2 sequences are SGHVS and FQNEAQ. V lost 3 bases and J lost 2; bases outside the gene matches: 6. In DNA form, the CDR3 reads TGTGCCAGCAGCTTCGGGCGGGGGGTTACCTACGAGCAGTACGTC. Translation gives CASSFGRGVTYEQYV.

This clonotype was seen many times. V and J are TRBV10-2 and TRBJ1-4, with 8 bases aligning to TRBD1. Germline-derived CDR1 and CDR2 are WSHSY and SAAADI. Trimming at V came to 8 bases and at J to 0 bases, leaving 5 bases not matched to a gene. This CDR3 comprises 15 residues. CDR3 DNA: TGCGCCAGCTGGACAGGGATTACAACTAATGAAAAACTGTTTTTT. It specifies CASWTGITTNEKLFF.

This clonotype has ten or more counts. The genes are TRBV28 and TRBJ1-2; no reliable D call. V shed 6 bases and J shed 0 bases, with 11 bases lying between them. CDR1 and CDR2 (germline): MDHEN, SYDVKM. The CDR3 contains 14 residues. CDR3 protein: CASSQDWSNYGYTF. CDR3 DNA: TGTGCCAGCAGCCAGGACTGGTCTAACTATGGCTACACCTTC.

In its sample, this clonotype was seen many times. The J gene is TRBJ1-2, the V gene TRBV27; unclear D gene. Germline loops: CDR1 MNHEY, CDR2 SMNVEV (reference sequence). This CDR3 region has 13 residues. V lost 4 bases and J lost 0, with 6 bases in between. Here the CDR3 DNA reads TGTGCCAGCAGTTACGGGGCTAACTATGGCTACACCTTC. This translates into CASSYGANYGYTF.

The chain couples TRBV6-1 to TRBJ2-3; TRBD1 matches at 10 bases. The ends lost 9 bases at V and 5 bases at J; junction bases unmatched: 11. CDR3 length equals 15 residues. The V gene's germline CDR1 is MNHNS and CDR2 SASEGT. The CDR3 nucleotides read TGTGCCAGTCAGAGTGGGACAGGGGATCTAGATACGCAGTATTTT. Its translation is CASQSGTGDLDTQYF.

The sample holds many counts of this clonotype. The chain is built from TRBV29-1 and TRBJ2-7; the match to TRBD2 covers 12 bases. This CDR3 comprises 16 residues. In germline, CDR1 is SQVTM, CDR2 ANQGSEA. Germline trimming cut 3 bases from V and 0 bases from J; bases unmatched to any gene: 6. The CDR3 loop reads CSVELGLAGNSYEQYF. CDR3 nucleotide sequence: TGCAGCGTTGAGCTAGGACTAGCGGGAAACTCCTACGAGCAGTACTTC.

In its sample, this clonotype was seen many times. The chain carries TRBV29-1 and TRBJ2-2; either TRBD1 or TRBD2 may fit D (6 bases each). V dropped 3 bases and J dropped 4 bases, with 12 bases sitting between them. Germline values: CDR1 SQVTM, CDR2 ANQGSEA. This CDR3 has 14 amino acids. CDR3 nucleotide sequence: TGCAGCGTTGAGGGGGGCGCGGGCACCGGGGAGCTGTTTTTT. Translating gives CSVEGGAGTGELFF.

This clonotype was seen many times. The CDR3 is CSVAKAGGPYNEQFF. For the CDR3, the DNA is TGCAGCGTTGCTAAAGCGGGGGGGCCTTACAATGAGCAGTTCTTC. The chain links TRBV29-1 to TRBJ2-1, with 10 bases fitting TRBD2. Germline CDR1 is SQVTM and CDR2 is ANQGSEA. The CDR3 is 15 residues long. V lost 4 bases, J lost 4 bases, and 7 bases stayed unmatched.

The chain is built from TRBV12-3 or TRBV12-4 and TRBJ2-1; TRBD1 might be the D (6 bases). V shed 8 bases and J shed 13 bases, with 18 bases lying between them. This CDR3 has 12 amino acids. CDR3 sequence: CASQQQGIRQFF. CDR3 coding DNA: TGTGCCAGCCAACAACAGGGAATAAGACAGTTCTTC.

This clonotype was seen at least ten times. V gene TRBV12-3 or TRBV12-4 combines with J gene TRBJ2-7, with D tentatively TRBD2 (6 bases). The CDR3 contains 13 residues. V was clipped by 3 bases and J by 4 bases, with 10 bases between them. The CDR3 DNA reads as TGTGCCAGCAGTTTCCTAGGGAGGTACGAGCAGTACTTC. Its protein is CASSFLGRYEQYF.

This clonotype has at least ten counts. The CDR3 DNA reads TGTGCCAGCAGCCCGCACAGCGGAGGCTACAATGAGCAGTTCTTC. Translated: CASSPHSGGYNEQFF. The V and J genes are TRBV4-2 and TRBJ2-1, with a weak D call TRBD2 (5 bases). V lost 4 bases and J lost 3, with 13 bases in between. CDR1 LGHNA and CDR2 YNFKEQ come from the germline V gene. CDR3 length: 15 amino acids.

This clonotype was counted between two and nine times. Its ends do not fully match the called genes, so a read error is possible. In DNA form, the CDR3 reads TGTGCCACCAGTCGGGGCGGATCCGGAAACACCATATATTTT. Encoded protein: CATSRGGSGNTIYF. The chain uses TRBV12-3 or TRBV12-4 and TRBJ1-3; a weak D match, TRBD1 (5 bases). CDR3 length equals 14 residues.

This clonotype was seen many times. J is TRBJ2-3 and V is TRBV6-4; TRBD2 agrees at 7 bases. The V gene's germline CDR1 is MRHNA and CDR2 SNTAGT. The CDR3 consists of 15 residues. V dropped 2 bases and J dropped 2; count of bases not matched to a gene: 4. CDR3 amino acids: CASSDTSEITDTQYF. CDR3 DNA: TGTGCCAGCAGTGACACTAGCGAAATCACAGATACGCAGTATTTT.

This clonotype was seen ten or more times. This chain joins TRBV12-3 or TRBV12-4 and TRBJ2-2; D gene unclear. V lost 5 bases and J 7 bases, leaving 5 bases between the germline ends. CDR3 length: 11 residues. CDR3 nucleotides: TGTGCCAGCAGTGCCTTCGGGGAGCTGTTTTTT. Amino acids: CASSAFGELFF.